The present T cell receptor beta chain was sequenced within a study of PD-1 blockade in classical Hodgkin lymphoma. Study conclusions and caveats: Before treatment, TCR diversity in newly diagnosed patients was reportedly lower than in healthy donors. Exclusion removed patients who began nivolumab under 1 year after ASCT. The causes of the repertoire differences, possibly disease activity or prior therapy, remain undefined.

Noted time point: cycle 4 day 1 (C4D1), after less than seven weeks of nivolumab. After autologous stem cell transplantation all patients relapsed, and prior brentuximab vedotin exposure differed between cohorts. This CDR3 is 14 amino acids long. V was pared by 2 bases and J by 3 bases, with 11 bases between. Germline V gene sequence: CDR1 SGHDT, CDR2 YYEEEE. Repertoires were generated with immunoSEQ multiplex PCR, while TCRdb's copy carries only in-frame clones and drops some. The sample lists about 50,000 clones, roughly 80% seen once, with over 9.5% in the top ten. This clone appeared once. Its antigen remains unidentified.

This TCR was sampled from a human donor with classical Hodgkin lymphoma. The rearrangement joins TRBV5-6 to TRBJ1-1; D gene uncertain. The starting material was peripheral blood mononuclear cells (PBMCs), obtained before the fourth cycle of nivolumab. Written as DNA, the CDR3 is TGTGCCAGCAGCTTAGAGGGATGGGACACTGAAGCTTTCTTT. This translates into CASSLEGWDTEAFF.